The 7 T cell receptor beta chains below all came from one sample that was sequenced in a study of blood T cell repertoires in COVID-19 (dated by TCRdb to the early 2020s). The method was the immunoSEQ multiplex PCR assay. TCRdb mirrors the immuneACCESS table, restricted to in-frame sequences. Some clones are absent from its copies; in checked studies, under half trace to an unresolved V gene, and the reason for the others is unknown. Across this sample there are roughly 290,000 clones, with about 80% seen only once. The ten largest account for about 15% of the sample. Material for sequencing was peripheral blood. These receptors were collected from a person between 65 and 79 years old with COVID-19, enrolled during active disease.

CDR3 amino acids: CASSRDRGQGQPQHF. The CDR3 DNA follows: TGTGCCAGCAGCAGGGACAGGGGGCAGGGTCAGCCCCAGCATTTT. The gene calls are TRBV28 and TRBJ1-5; 12 bases line up with TRBD1. With 6 bases clipped from V and 6 bases from J, the junction kept 6 bases outside the gene matches. Germline CDR1 is MDHEN and CDR2 is SYDVKM. The CDR3 sequence is 15 residues long. Variable domain in full (rest from reference TRBV28 and TRBJ1-5): DVKVTQSSRYLVKRTGEKVFLECVQDMDHENMFWYRQDPGLGLRLIYFSYDVKMKEKGDIPEGYSVSREKKERFSLILESASTNQTSMYLCASSRDRGQGQPQHFGDGTRLSIL.

The V gene is TRBV5-1, the J gene TRBJ1-1; 8 positions match TRBD1. V trimming: 4 bases; J trimming: 3 bases; junction bases outside the gene matches: 5. The CDR3 runs to 14 residues. Germline-derived CDR1 and CDR2 are SGHRS and YFSETQ. The CDR3 DNA is TGCGCCAGCAGCGAGGGACAGGTGGACACTGAAGCTTTCTTT. Its translation is CASSEGQVDTEAFF.

The CDR3 nucleotides are TGCGCCAGCAAGAGGGGGGCAGGGGGTTTTTCAGATACGCAGTATTTT. Encoded protein: CASKRGAGGFSDTQYF. The chain couples TRBV23-1 to TRBJ2-3, with D possibly TRBD1 on 7 matching bases. TRBV23-1 is placed among ORFs of uncertain function. This CDR3 is built from 16 residues. Trimming cost V 7 bases and J 4 bases, with 21 bases left between them.

This chain uses TRBV6-1 with TRBJ1-5; TRBD1 matches at 9 bases. Germline V gene lookup returns CDR1 MNHNS and CDR2 SASEGT. Trimming removed 1 base from V and 4 bases from J; junction bases left unmatched: 5. The CDR3 contains 16 residues. The CDR3 reads CASSEDGTGLNQPQHF. The CDR3 DNA sequence: TGTGCCAGCAGTGAAGATGGGACAGGGCTAAATCAGCCCCAGCATTTT.

The chain carries TRBV27 and TRBJ2-3; D perhaps matches TRBD2 (6 bases). This CDR3 has 17 amino acids. CDR1 is MNHEY and CDR2 is SMNVEV in the germline V gene (reference sequence). V lost 7 bases, J lost 4 bases, and 24 bases lay in between. CDR3 DNA: TGTGCCAGCAACACAGATGGGGGAGGTACCACCCCAGATACGCAGTATTTT. It codes for CASNTDGGGTTPDTQYF.

J is TRBJ2-1 and V is TRBV9; 8 nucleotides agree with TRBD2. The germline V gene has CDR1 SGDLS and CDR2 YYNGEE. V lost 3 bases, J lost 2 bases, and 10 bases stayed unmatched. This CDR3 contains 17 residues. CDR3 protein: CASSAAGGGGPYNEQFF. Written as DNA, the CDR3 is TGTGCCAGCAGCGCTGCCGGGGGGGGAGGCCCCTACAATGAGCAGTTCTTC. The full variable domain, in which reference TRBV9 and TRBJ2-1 provide the parts outside the CDR3, is DSGVTQTPKHLITATGQRVTLRCSPRSGDLSVYWYQQSLDQGLQFLIQYYNGEERAKGNILERFSAQQFPDLHSELNLSSLELGDSALYFCASSAAGGGGPYNEQFFGPGTRLTVL.

The chain carries TRBV7-9 and TRBJ1-3; TRBD1 matches 8 bases. Trimming took 5 bases from V and 4 from J; bases not matched to a gene: 1. The germline gives CDR1 SEHNR, CDR2 FQNEAQ (reference sequence). The CDR3 length is 13 residues. CDR3 protein: CASSPGGGNTIYF. The CDR3 DNA reads as TGTGCCAGCAGCCCAGGGGGCGGAAACACCATATATTTT.